The next 27 T cell receptor beta chains were all read from a single sample in a study of T cells in Graves' hyperthyroidism and ophthalmopathy. Amplification of TCR beta CDR3 regions was performed using RNA transcripts as template. RT-PCR in the first round (using the HTBI primer set) targeted the TCR CDR3. A single record per CDR3 protein comes from TCRdb applying MiXCR to the multiplex PCR reads. The sample carries roughly 580,000 distinct CDR3 sequences, more than 45% recorded once. Sequenced input: peripheral blood or thyroid tissue (not recorded which). These TCRs come from a woman in her late teens or twenties with Graves' hyperthyroidism.

The J gene is TRBJ2-7, the V gene TRBV19; tentatively, D is TRBD1 (6 bases). CDR3 size: 14 residues. V lost 6 bases to trimming and J lost 0 bases, with 12 bases between them. The germline V gene encodes CDR1 LNHDA and CDR2 SQIVND (reference sequence). DNA for the CDR3: TGTGCCAGTAGGTTAGGGGACACCTCCTACGAGCAGTACTTC. Amino acid sequence: CASRLGDTSYEQYF.

This clonotype was counted ten times or more. The J gene is TRBJ1-2, the V gene TRBV24-1; D perhaps matches TRBD1 (5 bases). Per germline, CDR1 KGHDR and CDR2 SFDVKD. The ends were cut back, 4 bases at V and 3 bases at J, with 11 bases in the middle. This CDR3 comprises 14 residues. CDR3 amino acids: CATSEPGLHYGYTF. The CDR3, as DNA: TGTGCCACCAGTGAACCGGGACTCCACTATGGCTACACCTTC.

This clonotype was counted at least ten times. The J gene is TRBJ2-6, the V gene TRBV20-1; 7 bases match TRBD1. Germline-derived CDR1 and CDR2 are DFQATT and SNEGSKA (reference sequence). V lost 6 bases to trimming and J lost 0 bases; unmatched junction nucleotides: 5. The CDR3 is 15 amino acids. In DNA form, the CDR3 reads TGCAGTGCCACGGACAGGAGCTCTGGGGCCAACGTCCTGACTTTC. The encoded protein is CSATDRSSGANVLTF.

This clonotype showed up just a few times. The junction does not match germline at one end; this may be a read error. The CDR3 reads CASSELGQHYGYTF. CDR3 nucleotide sequence: TGTGCCAGCAGTGAATTAGGACAACACTATGGCTACACCTTC. The gene calls are TRBV10-3 and TRBJ1-2; tentatively, D is TRBD1 (5 bases). This CDR3 region has 14 residues. Germline V gene sequence: CDR1 ENHRY, CDR2 SYGVKD.

The genes are TRBV25-1 and TRBJ1-4; TRBD1 might be the D (6 bases). V lost 6 bases and J lost 0, with 20 bases in between. Germline lookup yields CDR1 MGHDK and CDR2 SYGVNS. This CDR3 spans 18 amino acids. The CDR3 sequence is CASSLASGGPSTNEKLFF. CDR3 nucleotide sequence: TGTGCCAGCAGCTTGGCCTCCGGGGGGCCGTCAACTAATGAAAAACTGTTTTTT.

This clonotype has more than one count but fewer than ten. In this CDR3 the conserved last residue, phenylalanine or tryptophan, is missing, so a read error is likely. No DNA is shown, since the ends of the CDR3 on it are uncertain; the CDR3 is the one TCRdb lists. This chain connects TRBV24-1 to TRBJ2-7; the table's D call TRBD2 went unverified against the DNA. The CDR3 spans 9 residues, counting both ends. Germline CDR1 reads KGHDR; CDR2 reads SFDVKD. CDR3 protein: CATSDSIAG.

The chain is built from TRBV14 and TRBJ1-1, with 7 bases identical to TRBD1. The germline gives CDR1 SGHDN, CDR2 FVKESK. CDR3 length: 15 amino acids. The junction had 8 bases not matched to a gene; V was cut back by 4 bases and J by 3 bases. The CDR3 coding sequence is TGTGCCAGCAGCCTGCAACACAGGGGATACACTGAAGCTTTCTTT. Amino acids: CASSLQHRGYTEAFF.

This chain connects TRBV5-1 to TRBJ1-6, with D possibly being TRBD1 (5 bases). The V end was cut by 7 bases, the J end by 5 bases, with 10 bases between. This CDR3 has 13 residues. The germline V gene encodes CDR1 SGHRS and CDR2 YFSETQ. In DNA form, the CDR3 reads TGCGCCAGCGGCCGGGGCGATAATTCACCCCTCCACTTT. This translates into CASGRGDNSPLHF.

This clonotype was counted between two and nine times. At one boundary the junction diverges from the germline segment, which might be a read error. The rearrangement links TRBV9 to TRBJ1-1; the D gene is possibly TRBD1 (5 bases). Germline CDR1 is SGDLS and CDR2 is YYNGEE. The length of the CDR3 is 13 residues. The CDR3: CASSVGGNNEAFF. CDR3 DNA sequence: TGTGCCAGCAGCGTAGGGGGGAACAATGAAGCTTTCTTT.

As to this clonotype: This may stem from a read error, because a much larger clone lies one nucleotide away. The chain couples TRBV15 to TRBJ1-1; D is unclear. CDR1 is LNHNV, CDR2 YYDKDF, per germline (reference sequence). The CDR3 is made up of 14 amino acids. Between the trimmed V and J ends, which lost 1 base and 1 base, there was a span of 7 bases. The DNA of the CDR3 is TGTGCCACCAGCAGAGGATCGGCGAACACTGAAGCTTTCTTT. This codes for CATSRGSANTEAFF.

This chain joins TRBV19 and TRBJ2-7, with a weak D call TRBD2 (5 bases). Germline assignment: CDR1 LNHDA and CDR2 SQIVND (reference sequence). The CDR3 covers 15 residues. V was clipped by 0 bases and J by 4 bases, with 13 bases between them. DNA of the CDR3: TGTGCCAGTAGTATAGACGCAAACGCGGGTTACGAGCAGTACTTC. Amino acids: CASSIDANAGYEQYF.

This clonotype showed up just a few times. Compared with germline, one end of the junction differs, possibly owing to a read error. The chain is built from TRBV5-1 and TRBJ2-5, with no clear D. The CDR3 sequence is 11 residues long. Germline V CDR1 and CDR2: SGHRS, YFSETQ. In DNA form, the CDR3 reads TGCGCCAGCAGCTTACAAGGGACCCAGTACTTC. Translated, it gives CASSLQGTQYF.

The gene calls are TRBV10-3 and TRBJ1-6; no clear D gene. This CDR3 is built from 14 residues. The V end lost 3 bases, the J end lost 5 bases, and 8 bases lay between the germline ends. Germline loops: CDR1 ENHRY, CDR2 SYGVKD. This chain's CDR3 is CAISDAGNNSPLHF. CDR3 DNA: TGTGCCATCAGTGACGCGGGGAATAATTCACCCCTCCACTTT.

This clonotype was recorded a few times. This chain connects TRBV7-2 to TRBJ1-6; D is uncertain. Germline V gene data show CDR1 as SGHTA and CDR2 as FQGNSA. Trimming left V 1 base short and J 10 bases short, with 14 bases between. The CDR3 extends over 15 amino acids. The CDR3, as DNA: TGTGCCAGCAGCTTAGTGGAGGGTGTAGGGTCACCCCTCCACTTT. Its translation is CASSLVEGVGSPLHF.

This clonotype came up a few times. V and J are TRBV11-2 and TRBJ1-2, with D hard to call. Per germline, CDR1 SGHAT and CDR2 FQNNGV. CDR3 size: 11 residues. V shed 8 bases and J shed 6 bases, with 10 bases lying between them. Written as DNA, the CDR3 is TGTGCCAGCCGAGGACGGAATGGCTACACCTTC. Protein product: CASRGRNGYTF.

This clonotype has at least ten counts. This chain connects TRBV20-1 to TRBJ2-5; 12 nucleotides agree with TRBD2. CDR1 and CDR2 (germline): DFQATT, SNEGSKA (reference sequence). V was pared by 0 bases and J by 3 bases, with 5 bases of the junction left unmatched. This CDR3 is 16 amino acids long. The CDR3 region has the DNA TGCAGTGCTAGAGATGGGCGGACTAGCGGGAAAGAGACCCAGTACTTC. Translating gives CSARDGRTSGKETQYF.

The sample holds a few counts of this clonotype. The rearrangement links TRBV2 to TRBJ1-4; D ambiguous. The CDR3 runs to 18 residues. Between the trimmed V and J ends, which lost 4 bases and 0 bases, there was a span of 18 bases. Germline CDR1 SNHLY, CDR2 FYNNEI. This CDR3 is CASSVDERTASTNEKLFF. The CDR3 coding sequence is TGTGCCAGCAGTGTTGATGAAAGGACGGCTTCAACTAATGAAAAACTGTTTTTT.

This clonotype has ten or more counts. V usage is TRBV25-1 and J usage is TRBJ2-2; 8 nucleotides match TRBD1. V was clipped by 7 bases and J by 6 bases; unmatched bases: 13. From germline, CDR1 is MGHDK and CDR2 SYGVNS. There are 16 residues in the CDR3. CDR3 region: CASKETGTGPAGELFF. The CDR3 region has the DNA TGTGCCAGCAAAGAAACCGGGACAGGCCCGGCCGGGGAGCTGTTTTTT.

The chain links TRBV29-1 to TRBJ1-2; D perhaps matches TRBD1 (5 bases). Germline-derived CDR1 and CDR2 are SQVTM and ANQGSEA. The CDR3 spans 15 residues. V dropped 3 bases and J dropped 6 bases, with 20 bases sitting between them. As DNA, the CDR3 is TGCAGCGTTGACCCCCTCGGGCAGGGTTATGATGGCTACACCTTC. Translated: CSVDPLGQGYDGYTF.

The V gene is TRBV10-3, the J gene TRBJ1-5; D gene ambiguous. Deletions cut 5 bases from V and 4 bases from J, with 12 bases between. The CDR3 contains 14 residues. Germline CDR1 and CDR2: ENHRY and SYGVKD. The CDR3 region is CAISPSPENQPQHF. Written as DNA, the CDR3 is TGTGCCATCAGTCCGTCACCCGAGAATCAGCCCCAGCATTTT.

This clonotype occurred many times. V usage is TRBV6-6 and J usage is TRBJ2-5; D is possibly TRBD1 (5 bases). The CDR3 spans 13 residues. Germline CDR1 and CDR2: MNHNY and SVGAGI (reference sequence). V lost 6 bases and J lost 2, with 10 bases in between. In nucleotides, the CDR3 is TGTGCCAGCAGGGTTACAGGTCAAGAGACCCAGTACTTC. This sequence encodes CASRVTGQETQYF.

The V call is TRBV10-3, the J call TRBJ1-1; no definite D call. The CDR3 covers 13 residues. Trimming cost V 3 bases and J 3 bases, with 8 bases left between them. Germline CDR1 ENHRY, CDR2 SYGVKD. The CDR3 nucleotides read TGTGCCATCAGTGACAGAGCGGACACTGAAGCTTTCTTT. This sequence encodes CAISDRADTEAFF.

This chain links TRBV2 with TRBJ2-2, with 7 bases fitting TRBD2. The V segment lost 3 bases and the J segment 6 bases; nucleotides outside the gene matches: 4. The CDR3 runs 14 residues. The germline CDR1 and CDR2 sequences are SNHLY and FYNNEI. As DNA, the CDR3 is TGTGCCAGCAGTGAGCGGGAGTTAGCCGGGGAGCTGTTTTTT. This translates into CASSERELAGELFF. The variable domain in full, with the rest retrieved from reference TRBV2 and TRBJ2-2, is EPEVTQTPSHQVTQMGQEVILRCVPISNHLYFYWYRQILGQKVEFLVSFYNNEISEKSEIFDDQFSVERPDGSNFTLKIRSTKLEDSAMYFCASSERELAGELFFGEGSRLTVL.

In its sample, this clonotype was seen many times. The V call is TRBV24-1, the J call TRBJ1-5, with a weak D call TRBD1 (6 bases). V was shortened by 9 bases and J by 4 bases, with 9 bases between the two germline ends. The CDR3 is made up of 12 amino acids. In germline, CDR1 is KGHDR, CDR2 SFDVKD. The CDR3 DNA follows: TGTGCCACCGGGACAAATAATCAGCCCCAGCATTTT. This gives the protein CATGTNNQPQHF.

This clonotype was detected many times. The chain couples TRBV24-1 to TRBJ2-2, with D tentatively TRBD1 (6 bases). This CDR3 region has 12 residues. Between the trimmed V and J ends, which lost 9 bases and 4 bases, there was a span of 8 bases. Looked up from germline, CDR1 is KGHDR and CDR2 is SFDVKD. CDR3 nucleotide sequence: TGTGCCACCGGACAGTTCACCGGGGAGCTGTTTTTT. This translates into CATGQFTGELFF.

This clonotype was seen ten or more times. V usage is TRBV7-3 and J usage is TRBJ2-5, with a weak D call TRBD1 (6 bases). The CDR3 length is 15 residues. The germline V gene has CDR1 SGHTA and CDR2 FQGTGA. Trimming removed 2 bases at V and 5 bases at J, with 15 bases between. The CDR3 protein is CASSLSPGQGETQYF. CDR3 coding DNA: TGTGCCAGCAGCTTATCGCCGGGGCAGGGGGAGACCCAGTACTTC.

This clonotype has a count of ten or more. This rearrangement joins TRBV7-6 to TRBJ1-4; the match to TRBD1 covers 7 bases. This CDR3 has 14 amino acids. Losses at the gene ends were 6 bases for V and 8 bases for J; bases not matched to a gene: 9. Germline lookup yields CDR1 SGHVS and CDR2 FNYEAQ. The CDR3 nucleotides are TGTGCCAGCAGACACGACAGGGAGGCCGAAAAACTGTTTTTT. It translates to CASRHDREAEKLFF.